A selection of T cell receptor beta chains follows, all from one sample in a study of cytomegalovirus exposure and HLA in healthy donors. TCRdb's copy holds only in-frame clones and misses some; the assay was immunoSEQ multiplex PCR. The sample includes roughly 100,000 clones, roughly four fifths of them seen just once. Specimen: PBMCs. Receptor source: a man in his forties in good health and CMV-seronegative. The CDR3 runs from the conserved cysteine through the conserved F or W. The D gene is left open where the match is weak. Size is stated for part of the rows, as once, few or many counts, or as a class when the clone is expanded.

>-|TRBV5-4|TRBJ2-5|TRBD2
CASSWGGAGLVETQYF
TGTGCCAGCAGTTGGGGAGGGGCCGGACTGGTAGAGACCCAGTACTTC
>-|TRBV12-5|TRBJ1-5|-
CASGPRGGGSNQPQHF
TGTGCTAGTGGTCCCCGAGGGGGGGGAAGCAATCAGCCCCAGCATTTT
>-|TRBV19|TRBJ2-7|-
CASRGWTAQTYEQYF
TGTGCCAGTAGAGGGTGGACAGCCCAGACCTACGAGCAGTACTTC
>-|TRBV14|TRBJ2-5|TRBD1
CASSPISGTGGETQYF
TGTGCCAGCAGCCCCATATCGGGGACAGGGGGCGAGACCCAGTACTTC
>-|TRBV25-1|TRBJ2-7|TRBD2
CASSDFLAGVLEQYF
TGTGCCAGCAGTGATTTTCTAGCGGGAGTTCTCGAGCAGTACTTC
>-|TRBV4-3|TRBJ2-1|TRBD2
CASSQGRGGFDEQFF
TGCGCCAGCAGCCAAGGGCGGGGGGGTTTCGATGAGCAGTTCTTC
>few|TRBV7-2|TRBJ1-4|-
CASSSPPGHRLGEKLFF
TGTGCCAGCAGCTCCCCCCCGGGACACAGATTGGGAGAAAAACTGTTTTTT
>-|TRBV11-2|TRBJ1-1|-
CASSPPRGVNTEAFF
TGTGCCAGCAGCCCCCCCCGCGGGGTGAACACTGAAGCTTTCTTT
>-|TRBV6-5|TRBJ2-7|TRBD2
CASSTSGGATYEQYF
TGTGCCAGCAGTACCAGCGGGGGGGCCACCTACGAGCAGTACTTC
>once|TRBV4-1|TRBJ2-5|-
CASSHRDTGEETQYF
TGCGCCAGCAGCCACCGAGACACAGGAGAAGAGACCCAGTACTTC
>few|TRBV6-1|TRBJ1-2|-
CASSGQPGIGGYTF
TGTGCCAGCAGTGGCCAGCCAGGGATTGGTGGCTACACCTTC
>-|TRBV4-1|TRBJ2-2|-
CASSQERRSEELFF
TGCGCCAGCAGCCAAGAACGGAGGTCGGAGGAGCTGTTTTTT
>-|TRBV9|TRBJ2-2|TRBD2
CASSGVLQNLAGESGELFF
TGTGCCAGCAGCGGGGTCCTCCAGAATCTAGCGGGAGAATCCGGGGAGCTGTTTTTT
>-|TRBV11-1|TRBJ2-7|TRBD2
CASSLRGGGYEQYF
TGTGCCAGCAGCTTAAGGGGCGGGGGATACGAGCAGTACTTC
>-|TRBV27|TRBJ2-7|-
CASSLSGETYEQYF
TGTGCCAGCAGTTTATCCGGGGAGACCTACGAGCAGTACTTC